The 5 T cell receptor beta chains below were found in one sample sequenced in a study of T cells in women clearing cervical HPV infection. The data were produced by immunoSEQ multiplex PCR, yet TCRdb's version contains in-frame clones alone and is incomplete. Its clone listing holds 25,000 or so clones. The sample taken for sequencing was blood buffy coat. The source of these receptors is a woman aged 18-70 years with a cervical HPV16 infection that either progressed to CIN3+ or cleared (not recorded which).

Concerning this clone itself: The CDR3 is cut off 3 residues early in the read; its end comes from the germline J gene. V and J are TRBV18 and TRBJ2-2; D perhaps matches TRBD2 (5 bases). The germline V gene encodes CDR1 KGHSH and CDR2 LQKENI. This CDR3 is 16 amino acids long. V was trimmed by 1 base and J by 0 bases, leaving 9 bases between them. CDR3 bases read: TGTGCCAGCTCACCACGGAGCGGAACGAACACCGGGGAG. Translated, it gives CASSPRSGTNTGE. The full CDR3 protein reads CASSPRSGTNTGELFF.

Concerning this clone itself: The read is 3 residues too short to cover the CDR3 end, so that end is filled in from the germline J gene. The rearrangement links TRBV9 to TRBJ2-1, with TRBD1 matching 9 bases. Trimming took 0 bases from V and 8 from J; bases not matched to a gene: 9. This CDR3 has 16 residues. Germline assignment: CDR1 SGDLS and CDR2 YYNGEE. Here the CDR3 reads CASSVETGTGSDEQFF. The CDR3 bases that were read are TGTGCCAGCAGCGTAGAGACCGGGACAGGGTCGGATGAG.

Turning to this clone: Read coverage stops 3 residues before the CDR3 terminus; the germline J gene supplies the remainder. The chain carries TRBV7-9 and TRBJ2-7; TRBD2 is a possible D gene (5 bases). The CDR3 runs to 15 residues. With 7 bases removed from V and 0 bases from J, the gap between germline ends came to 16 bases. The V gene's germline CDR1 is SEHNR and CDR2 FQNEAQ (reference sequence). The CDR3: CASTNLDEGSYEQYF. Incomplete CDR3 DNA: TGTGCCAGCACCAACCTGGATGAGGGCTCCTACGAG.

For this clone: The CDR3 end lies 3 residues beyond the end of the read and is filled in from the germline J gene. This rearrangement joins TRBV7-9 to TRBJ1-2; 12 bases agree with TRBD1. V dropped 8 bases and J dropped 3; count of bases not matched to a gene: 7. CDR3 length equals 15 residues. Germline values: CDR1 SEHNR, CDR2 FQNEAQ (reference sequence). Incomplete CDR3 DNA: TGTGCCAGCCGGGACAGGGGGCGAGGGGACTATGGC. Translating it yields CASRDRGRGDYG. Given in full, the CDR3 is CASRDRGRGDYGYTF.

Comment on this clone: The observed sequence ends 3 residues before the CDR3 terminus, with the missing tail filled in from the germline J gene. The chain is built from TRBV2 and TRBJ2-7; 7 bases fit TRBD1. Trimming cost V 7 bases and J 3 bases; bases outside gene matches: 9. The CDR3 has 14 residues. The germline V gene encodes CDR1 SNHLY and CDR2 FYNNEI. CDR3 sequence reads: CASMREQGIYEQYF. The CDR3 bases that were read are TGTGCCAGCATGAGGGAACAGGGGATCTACGAG.